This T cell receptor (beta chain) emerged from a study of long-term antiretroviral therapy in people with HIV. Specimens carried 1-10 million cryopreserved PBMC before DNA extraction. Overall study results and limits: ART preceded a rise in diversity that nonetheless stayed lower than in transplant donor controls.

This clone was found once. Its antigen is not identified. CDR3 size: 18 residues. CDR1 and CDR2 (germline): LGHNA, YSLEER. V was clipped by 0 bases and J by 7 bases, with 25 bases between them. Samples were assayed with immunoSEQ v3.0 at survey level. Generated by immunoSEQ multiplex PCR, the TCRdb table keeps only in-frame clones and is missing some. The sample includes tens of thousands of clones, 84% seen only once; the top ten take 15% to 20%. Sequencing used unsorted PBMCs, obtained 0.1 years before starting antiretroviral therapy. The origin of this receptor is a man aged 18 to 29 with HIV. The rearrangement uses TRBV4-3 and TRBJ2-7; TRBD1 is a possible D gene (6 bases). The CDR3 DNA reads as TGCGCCAGCAGCCAAGATCTAAGAGGGGGATGGGGTCGAGGGGAGCAGTACTTC. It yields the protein CASSQDLRGGWGRGEQYF.